In this sample, the clone carrying this TCR beta chain turned up a few times. The antigen is not known. Amplification used 60 Vbeta primers and 13 Jbeta primers. The repertoire was sequenced with immunoSEQ multiplex PCR; TCRdb's copy has only in-frame clones and lacks some. The table includes over 150,000 clones, approximately 76% detected once. The record originates from a study of cytomegalovirus exposure and HLA in healthy donors. Regarding the study as a whole: Evidence from a later analysis indicated that most CMV-associated TCR beta chains looked HLA-restricted.

The sequence derives from a man aged 55 to 69 in good health and CMV-seronegative. The material sequenced was PBMCs.

The CDR3 nucleotides are TGCAGCGTTGAGAGGGACAGGGGCAATGAGCAGTTCTTC. Protein: CSVERDRGNEQFF. The genes are TRBV29-1 and TRBJ2-1; TRBD1 matches at 10 bases. The CDR3 has 13 residues. The J segment lost 6 bases and the V segment lost 3 bases, leaving 2 bases of the junction unmatched. Germline lookup yields CDR1 SQVTM and CDR2 ANQGSEA.